The next 5 T cell receptor beta chains were all read from a single sample in a study of shared clonotypes between healthy human individuals. This table comes from immunoSEQ multiplex PCR, and its TCRdb copy is limited to in-frame clones, with some not included. Of 950,000 to 1,300,000 clones listed, about 76% are singletons. Specimen: memory CD4+ T cells sorted from blood. The sample's subset: CD45RA-negative fraction. The receptor source for this set is a man between 18 and 35 years old in good health.

V gene TRBV7-2 combines with J gene TRBJ2-3; 14 positions match TRBD2. Germline V CDR1 and CDR2: SGHTA, FQGNSA. The V and J ends lost 6 bases and 4 bases, in that order; junction bases with no gene match: 6. The CDR3 is made up of 16 amino acids. This chain's CDR3 is CASSSRLAGGPDTQYF. The DNA for the CDR3 is TGTGCCAGCAGTTCAAGACTAGCGGGAGGGCCAGATACGCAGTATTTT.

The genes are TRBV18 and TRBJ1-1; 7 nucleotides line up with TRBD1. CDR1 is KGHSH and CDR2 is LQKENI in the germline V gene. This CDR3 is built from 15 residues. Trimming took 4 bases from V and 1 from J; bases not matched to a gene: 6. CDR3 nucleotide sequence: TGTGCCAGCTCACTTTTCTGGACAGGGAACACTGAAGCTTTCTTT. Translation gives CASSLFWTGNTEAFF. Full variable domain (rest looked up from reference TRBV18 and TRBJ1-1): NAGVMQNPRHLVRRRGQEARLRCSPMKGHSHVYWYRQLPEEGLKFMVYLQKENIIDESGMPKERFSAEFPKEGPSILRIQQVVRGDSAAYFCASSLFWTGNTEAFFGQGTRLTVV.

This clone was recorded a few times. Different DNA sequences within this sample yield the same CDR3. J is TRBJ1-1 and V is TRBV18, with a possible D match to TRBD1 (5 bases). CDR1 and CDR2 from the germline V gene are KGHSH and LQKENI. V lost 3 bases and J lost 5, with 10 bases in between. This CDR3 contains 13 residues. The CDR3 DNA reads as TGTGCCAGCTCACCTACAGAGGGGACTGAAGCTTTCTTT. Protein product: CASSPTEGTEAFF. Full variable domain (rest looked up from reference TRBV18 and TRBJ1-1): NAGVMQNPRHLVRRRGQEARLRCSPMKGHSHVYWYRQLPEEGLKFMVYLQKENIIDESGMPKERFSAEFPKEGPSILRIQQVVRGDSAAYFCASSPTEGTEAFFGQGTRLTVV.

This sequence joins TRBV10-3 and TRBJ2-1, with 10 bases that match TRBD2. This CDR3 is built from 16 residues. The junction had 2 bases not matched to a gene; V was cut back by 3 bases and J by 0 bases. Germline V gene sequence: CDR1 ENHRY, CDR2 SYGVKD. For the CDR3, the DNA is TGTGCCATCAGTGAATCTAGCGGGAGCTCCTACAATGAGCAGTTCTTC. Residues: CAISESSGSSYNEQFF.

This clone was observed many times. The rearrangement links TRBV5-1 to TRBJ2-7, with TRBD2 as a possible D gene (5 bases). There are 13 residues in the CDR3. The germline V gene has CDR1 SGHRS and CDR2 YFSETQ. Trimming shortened V by 0 bases and J by 3 bases, and 7 bases separated the two germline ends. CDR3 protein: CASSLGGGYEQYF. The CDR3 region has the DNA TGCGCCAGCAGCTTGGGCGGAGGCTACGAGCAGTACTTC.